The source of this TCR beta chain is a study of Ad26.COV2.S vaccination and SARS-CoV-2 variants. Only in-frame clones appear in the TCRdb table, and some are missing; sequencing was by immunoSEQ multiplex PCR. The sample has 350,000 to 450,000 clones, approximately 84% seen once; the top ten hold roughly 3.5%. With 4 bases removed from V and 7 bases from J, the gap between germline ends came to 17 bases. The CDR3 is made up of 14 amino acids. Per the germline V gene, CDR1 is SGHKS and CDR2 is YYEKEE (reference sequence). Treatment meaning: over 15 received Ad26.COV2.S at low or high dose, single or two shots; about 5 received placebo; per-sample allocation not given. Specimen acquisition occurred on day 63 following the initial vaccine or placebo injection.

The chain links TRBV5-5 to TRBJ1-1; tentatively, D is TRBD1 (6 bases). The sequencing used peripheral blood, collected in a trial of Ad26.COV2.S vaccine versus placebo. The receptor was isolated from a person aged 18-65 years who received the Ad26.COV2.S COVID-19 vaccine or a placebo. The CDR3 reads CASSALQGLGEAFF. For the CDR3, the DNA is TGTGCCAGCAGCGCCCTACAGGGTTTAGGTGAAGCTTTCTTT.